This entry features one TCR beta chain sequence. Its antigen target is currently unknown. The method was the immunoSEQ multiplex PCR assay. The multiplex PCR relied on a mix of 60 forward primers for TCR Vbeta segments and 13 reverse primers for TCR Jbeta segments. The CDR3 region of rearranged TCR beta genes was amplified from genomic DNA with a multiplex PCR assay. On the Illumina HiSeq System, the amplified TCR beta libraries were sequenced as 87-base-pair reads. The paper's processing steps were these. A later analysis counted around 72 million unique TCR beta chains across the roughly 700 repertoires, and approximately 11 million of these chains were shared by at least two donors. Raw reads were error-corrected and collapsed into unique sequences with a nearest-neighbor algorithm that merged closely related sequences to remove PCR and sequencing errors. V, D and J gene segments were assigned by aligning CDR3 sequences to IMGT reference sequences. For a sequence to be retained, a match of at least six nucleotides was required to both a V gene segment and a J gene segment. Rearrangements were called productive when the CDR3 lacked stop codons and stayed in frame with V and J; all others were non-productive. Following IMGT convention, CDR3 was defined as the stretch from the second conserved V-encoded cysteine up to the conserved J-encoded phenylalanine. In an earlier analysis of 500 to 650 of the donors, sequences lacking an unambiguous match to a single V gene segment were excluded. An earlier analysis of some 610 of the donors called V segments functional above 56.7% productive rearrangements and segregating when the between-donor standard deviation exceeded 5%. A statistical classification framework was built for diagnosing cytomegalovirus status from the catalog of TCR beta chain sequences. A later analysis assigned V and J genes by comparing TCR nucleotide sequences with IMGT/GENE-DB human TR gene sequences. A later analysis assigned CDR3 sequences and most-parsimonious VDJ recombination scenarios with the TCRdist pipeline. In a later analysis, each TCR beta chain was defined by its CDR3 amino acid sequence together with its V-gene family, and reads lacking a unique V-gene family were excluded. In a later analysis, a few hundred highly shared, low-generation-probability nucleotide sequences were removed to address suspected cross-contamination and a sequencing artifact. In a later analysis, a clonal expansion index was calculated for each public chain from normalized within-repertoire ranks of inferred template counts. In a later analysis, generation probabilities were computed using a VDJ recombination model fitted to out-of-frame rearrangements, and the results were checked against IGoR. In a later analysis, hypergeometric tests were used to score TCR-TCR, TCR-HLA and TCR-CMV co-occurrence, with a repertoire-size bias correction applied to TCR pairs. In a later analysis, false discovery rates were estimated by permuting HLA or CMV assignments 20 times. A later analysis grouped co-occurring TCRs with DBSCAN, adding TCRdist sequence similarity when clustering within HLA-allele-positive subsets. Repertoires with fewer than 30,000 or more than 120,000 public chains, plus five repertoires with anomalous nucleotide sharing, were excluded from co-occurrence clustering. In its TCRdb copy, this immuneACCESS table keeps in-frame sequences only and misses some clones. Where compared with another copy, unresolved V genes explain less than half of these, and the others have no known cause. D and trimming come from the DNA, and the V and J calls and clone size come from that table. The sample table records about 110,000 clones. Of the sample, about 4% is held by the ten largest clones.

Reading from cysteine to phenylalanine, the CDR3 counts 15 amino acids. Of the read, only the CDR3 DNA is kept; its 45 bases are in frame from base 1. These data belong to a study of cytomegalovirus exposure and HLA in healthy donors (dated by TCRdb to 2016 to 2017). Study-level background: In an earlier analysis of some 610 of the donors, 276 Gb of sequence data and 90 million to 120 million unique TCR beta sequences from about 180 million T cells were reported. An earlier analysis of some 500 of the donors applied high-throughput TCR beta sequencing to assess whether each TCR beta V gene segment acted as functional or pseudogenic. On average, around 200,000 unique TCR beta nucleotide sequences were sequenced per donor among 398 genotyped donors of the cohort, with 15% to 20% of those sequences being non-productive. The number of typed donors differed by locus: about 620-640 for A, B, C, DRB1 and DQB1; about 520 for DQA1; 606 for DPA1; and approximately 450 for DPB1. Of the 350 to 450 genotyped donors, about 80% fell in the genetic ancestry cluster associated with self-reported Caucasian donors. In a later genetic analysis, genome-wide SNP genotypes for about three fifths of the 666 donors were used, and that subset was treated as a discovery cohort. The T cell repertoires of several hundred subjects were profiled by immunosequencing and related to cytomegalovirus serostatus. Both class I and class II loci were covered by HLA typing, at four-digit resolution. Several DR-DQ haplotypes were handled as single units for association and clustering because linkage in the cohort was strong. All discovery cohort repertoires had been generated on a single sequencing platform. Rather than drawing on any new phenotypic data, the later analysis identified candidate immune exposures from TCR beta sequences and the way those sequences occurred across donors. A separate validation cohort of approximately 120 different subjects was used in addition to the roughly 720-subject first cohort. An early release that covered fewer than 750 HLA-typed donors contained around 300 gigabases of sequencing data and approximately 85 million unique TCR sequences. A later analysis re-examined previously published TCR beta repertoires from 600 to 700 donors and added high-resolution HLA genotyping to investigate patterns of TCR occurrence. The study combined high-throughput TCR immunosequencing, statistical association of individual TCRs with disease status, and machine learning to predict cytomegalovirus infection status. Alongside the repertoire data, information on donor age, sex, ethnicity and CMV serostatus was compiled. The study was designed to test whether signatures of past pathogen exposure could be identified by cataloging public T cell receptors. General findings and caveats noted by the study authors: When HLA alleles, especially DR and DQ, strongly co-occurred, attributing TCR associations to individual alleles was difficult. It was suggested by the authors that the approach could potentially be generalized to other disease states and immunological phenotypes. V-gene and J-gene trimming of TCR beta chains was associated with a missense DCLRE1C variant in a later genetic analysis, and the association was replicated in an independent cohort. The 87-base-pair reads could not distinguish some IMGT-functional V segments, including TRBV6-2 and TRBV6-3, so those segments were excluded. In a later analysis, the rate of TCR association differed among HLA loci, with DRB1 alleles having the most associated TCRs and HLA-C alleles having the fewest. In a later analysis, HLA-associated TCR beta chains were found to be more clonally expanded and to have lower generation probabilities than equally common non-associated chains. In an earlier analysis of 587 of the donors, most TCR beta V segments were observed in productive rearrangements about 90% or about 30% of the time, broadly matching IMGT annotations. A further reported finding was that TCR beta sequences accurately predicted the HLA-A and HLA-B alleles for most subjects in the first cohort. CMV serostatus was the only immune exposure information available for the cohort. A cluster of highly shared sequence variants was judged likely to represent a technical artifact of the sequencing pipeline. Because HLA typing was missing for some donors at each locus, association tests included only the typed subset. A total of 150 or so TCR beta chains were listed by the study as associated with cytomegalovirus. The earlier analysis of 587 of the donors excluded some 15 rarely observed V segments, including chromosome 9 orphons, because counts were too low. According to a later analysis, parvovirus B19, influenza, CMV and Epstein-Barr virus appeared linked to several top co-occurrence clusters. Roughly uniform sequencing depth across donors was assumed in presence/absence analyses, although this assumption may not hold. Only TCR beta chains were sequenced in this cohort, and the absence of alpha or paired-chain data limited detectable features. In vitro tests confirmed that three of the cytomegalovirus-associated TCR beta chains recognize cytomegalovirus antigens. Specific HLA alleles were associated with over 15,000 TCR beta sequences at a false discovery rate of 0.05 in a later analysis. According to a later analysis, most CMV-associated TCR beta chains appeared to be HLA-restricted, and the HLA associations seemed to be driven largely by CMV exposure. Correlated functional status among segregating V segments might reflect linkage disequilibrium, but an unknown experimental factor could not be ruled out. Most TCR sequences were seen in very few donors, while some public TCRs were found in many individuals. A later genetic analysis reported fewer N-insertions in productive TCRs among donors in an Asian-associated ancestry cluster than the approximately 700-donor mean. The classifier was reported to diagnose cytomegalovirus status with high specificity and sensitivity in both the original and validation cohorts.

The cohort consisted of approximately 670 healthy bone marrow donors. At the time of sampling, every cohort member was nominally healthy, though immune exposures that went unrecorded were likely present. The donor tested CMV seronegative, placing the donor among the roughly 400 seronegative members of the cohort. A peripheral blood sample was provided by each donor, and peripheral blood mononuclear cells were used for TCR beta sequencing. Genomic DNA was extracted from the blood cell samples with the Qiagen DNeasy Blood Extraction Kit. This sequence was found in a man aged 30 to 45 in good health and CMV-seronegative. Sequencing was carried out using PBMCs. The sequence joins TRBV21-1 to TRBJ2-5; the table's D call TRBD1 went unverified against the DNA. TRBV21-1 is reported as a pseudogene. The DNA reads TGTGCCAGCAGCTCACCCAGACAGGGGGCGGTGAGACAGTACTTC. Its protein is CASSSPRQGAVRQYF.